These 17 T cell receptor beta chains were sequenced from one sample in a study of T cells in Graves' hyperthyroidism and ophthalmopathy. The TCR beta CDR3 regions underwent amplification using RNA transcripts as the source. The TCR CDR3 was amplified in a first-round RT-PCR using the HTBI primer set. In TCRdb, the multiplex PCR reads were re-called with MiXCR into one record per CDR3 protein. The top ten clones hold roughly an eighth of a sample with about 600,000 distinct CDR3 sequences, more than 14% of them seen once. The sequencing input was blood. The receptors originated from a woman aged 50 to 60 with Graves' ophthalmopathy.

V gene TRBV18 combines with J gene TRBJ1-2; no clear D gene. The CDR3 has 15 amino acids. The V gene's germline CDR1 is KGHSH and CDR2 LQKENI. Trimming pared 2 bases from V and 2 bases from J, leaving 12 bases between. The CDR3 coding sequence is TGTGCCAGCTCACCAAGGCACGAAGAGAACTATGGCTACACCTTC. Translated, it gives CASSPRHEENYGYTF. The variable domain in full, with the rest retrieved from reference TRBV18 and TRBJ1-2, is NAGVMQNPRHLVRRRGQEARLRCSPMKGHSHVYWYRQLPEEGLKFMVYLQKENIIDESGMPKERFSAEFPKEGPSILRIQQVVRGDSAAYFCASSPRHEENYGYTFGSGTRLTVV.

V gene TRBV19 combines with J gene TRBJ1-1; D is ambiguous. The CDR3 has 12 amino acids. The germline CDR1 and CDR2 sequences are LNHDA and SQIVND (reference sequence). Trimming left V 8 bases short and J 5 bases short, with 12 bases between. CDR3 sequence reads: CASGEVSTEAFF. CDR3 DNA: TGTGCCAGTGGAGAGGTCAGTACTGAAGCTTTCTTT.

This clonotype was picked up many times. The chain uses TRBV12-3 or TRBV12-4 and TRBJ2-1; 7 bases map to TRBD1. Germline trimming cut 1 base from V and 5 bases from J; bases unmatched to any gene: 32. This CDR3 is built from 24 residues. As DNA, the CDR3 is TGTGCCAGCAGTTTAGTATGGGATGTGACAGGGACAGCGGCCGGGGAGATAAAGCACAATGAGCAGTTCTTC. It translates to CASSLVWDVTGTAAGEIKHNEQFF.

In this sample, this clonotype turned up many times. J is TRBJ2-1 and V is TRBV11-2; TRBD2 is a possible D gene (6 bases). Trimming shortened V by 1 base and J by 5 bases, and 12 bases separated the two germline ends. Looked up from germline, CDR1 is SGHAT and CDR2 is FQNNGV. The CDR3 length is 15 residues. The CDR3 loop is CASSLAGVRNNEQFF. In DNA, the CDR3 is TGTGCCAGCAGCTTAGCGGGAGTAAGGAACAATGAGCAGTTCTTC.

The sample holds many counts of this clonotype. In DNA form, the CDR3 reads TGCAGTGCTATGGGACAGGGGTACGAGCAGTACTTC. It codes for CSAMGQGYEQYF. The chain combines TRBV20-1 with TRBJ2-7; 10 positions agree with TRBD1. There are 12 residues in the CDR3. J was trimmed by 4 bases and V by 4 bases; bases with no gene match: 1. Per the germline V gene, CDR1 is DFQATT and CDR2 is SNEGSKA (reference sequence).

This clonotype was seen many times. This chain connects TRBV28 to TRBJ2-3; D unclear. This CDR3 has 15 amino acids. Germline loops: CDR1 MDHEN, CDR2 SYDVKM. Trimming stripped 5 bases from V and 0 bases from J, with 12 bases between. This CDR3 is CASSLALFSTDTQYF. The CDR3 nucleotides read TGTGCCAGCAGTCTCGCCCTTTTTAGCACAGATACGCAGTATTTT.

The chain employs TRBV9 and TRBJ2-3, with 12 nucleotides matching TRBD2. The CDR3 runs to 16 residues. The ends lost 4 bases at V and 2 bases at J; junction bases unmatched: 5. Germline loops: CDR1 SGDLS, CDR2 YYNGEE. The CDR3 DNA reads TGTGCCAGCAGCTACTCTAGCGGGAGGGTCACAGATACGCAGTATTTT. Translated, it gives CASSYSSGRVTDTQYF.

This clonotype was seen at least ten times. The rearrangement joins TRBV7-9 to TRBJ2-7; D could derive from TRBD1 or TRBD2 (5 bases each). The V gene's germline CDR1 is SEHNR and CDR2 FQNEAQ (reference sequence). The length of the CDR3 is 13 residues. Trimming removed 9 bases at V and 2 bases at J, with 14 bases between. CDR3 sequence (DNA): TGTGCCAGTCCTCGGGACCCTACCTACGAGCAGTACTTC. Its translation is CASPRDPTYEQYF.

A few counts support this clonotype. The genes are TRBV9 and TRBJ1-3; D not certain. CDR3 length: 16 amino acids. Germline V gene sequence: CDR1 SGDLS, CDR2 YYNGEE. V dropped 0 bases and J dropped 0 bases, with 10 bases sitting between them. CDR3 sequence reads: CASSVAPDASGNTIYF. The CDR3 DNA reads TGTGCCAGCAGCGTAGCTCCCGACGCCTCTGGAAACACCATATATTTT. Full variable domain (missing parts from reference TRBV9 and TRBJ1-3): DSGVTQTPKHLITATGQRVTLRCSPRSGDLSVYWYQQSLDQGLQFLIQYYNGEERAKGNILERFSAQQFPDLHSELNLSSLELGDSALYFCASSVAPDASGNTIYFGEGSWLTVV.

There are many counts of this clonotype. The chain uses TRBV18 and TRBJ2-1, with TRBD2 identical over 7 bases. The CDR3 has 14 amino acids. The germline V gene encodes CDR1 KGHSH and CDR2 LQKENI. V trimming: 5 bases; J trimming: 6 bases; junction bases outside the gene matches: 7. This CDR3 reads CASSSQTSSNEQFF. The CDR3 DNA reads TGTGCCAGCTCATCGCAGACTAGCTCCAATGAGCAGTTCTTC. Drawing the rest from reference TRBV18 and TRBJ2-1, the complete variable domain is NAGVMQNPRHLVRRRGQEARLRCSPMKGHSHVYWYRQLPEEGLKFMVYLQKENIIDESGMPKERFSAEFPKEGPSILRIQQVVRGDSAAYFCASSSQTSSNEQFFGPGTRLTVL.

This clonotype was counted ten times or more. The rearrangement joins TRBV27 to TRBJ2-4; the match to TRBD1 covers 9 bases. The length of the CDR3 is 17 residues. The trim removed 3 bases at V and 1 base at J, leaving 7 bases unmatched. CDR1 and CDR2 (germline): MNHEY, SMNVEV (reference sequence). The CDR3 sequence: CASSLRTGGRAKNIQYF. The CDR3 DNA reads TGTGCCAGCAGTTTGCGCACAGGGGGCAGGGCCAAAAACATTCAGTACTTC.

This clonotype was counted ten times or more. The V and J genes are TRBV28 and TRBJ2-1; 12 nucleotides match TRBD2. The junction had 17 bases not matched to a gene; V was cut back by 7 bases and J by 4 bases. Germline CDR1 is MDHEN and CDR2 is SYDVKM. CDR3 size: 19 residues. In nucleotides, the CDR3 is TGTGCCAGCACCCCTCTAGCGGGAGGGCCGAGTGGTAATTACAATGAGCAGTTCTTC. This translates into CASTPLAGGPSGNYNEQFF.

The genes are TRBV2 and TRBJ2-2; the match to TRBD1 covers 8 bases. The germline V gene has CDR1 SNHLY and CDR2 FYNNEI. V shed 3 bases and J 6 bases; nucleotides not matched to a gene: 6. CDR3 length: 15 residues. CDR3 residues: CASSDRQGRAGELFF. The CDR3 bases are TGTGCCAGCAGTGATCGACAGGGGAGAGCCGGGGAGCTGTTTTTT.

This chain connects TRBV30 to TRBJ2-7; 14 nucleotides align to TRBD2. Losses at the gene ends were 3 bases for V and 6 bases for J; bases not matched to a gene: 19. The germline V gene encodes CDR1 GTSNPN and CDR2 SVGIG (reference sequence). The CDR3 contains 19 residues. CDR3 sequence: CAWSGLAGGVPPGGSEQYF. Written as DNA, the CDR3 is TGTGCCTGGAGCGGACTAGCGGGAGGAGTCCCCCCAGGGGGTAGCGAGCAGTACTTC.

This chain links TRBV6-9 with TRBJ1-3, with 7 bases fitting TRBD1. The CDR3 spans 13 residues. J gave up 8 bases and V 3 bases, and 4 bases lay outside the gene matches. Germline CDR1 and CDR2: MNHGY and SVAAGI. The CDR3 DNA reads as TGTGCCAGCAGTTACCTCAGGGGGGACACCATATATTTT. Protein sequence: CASSYLRGDTIYF.

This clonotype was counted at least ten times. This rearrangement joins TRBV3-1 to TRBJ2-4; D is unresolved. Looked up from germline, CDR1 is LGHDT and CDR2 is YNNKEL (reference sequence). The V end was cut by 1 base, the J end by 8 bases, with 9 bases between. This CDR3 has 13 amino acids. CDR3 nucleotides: TGTGCCAGCAGCCAAGGAGCGATGCACATTCAGTACTTC. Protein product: CASSQGAMHIQYF.

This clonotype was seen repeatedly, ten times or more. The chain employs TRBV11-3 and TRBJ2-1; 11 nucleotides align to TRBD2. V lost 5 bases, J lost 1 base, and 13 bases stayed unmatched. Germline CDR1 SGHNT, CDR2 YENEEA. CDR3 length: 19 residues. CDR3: CASSPPRGLAVRSYNEQFF. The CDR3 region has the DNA TGTGCCAGCAGCCCTCCCCGGGGACTAGCGGTAAGATCCTACAATGAGCAGTTCTTC.